Presented here are 27 T cell receptor beta chains from one specimen sequenced in a study of T cells in Graves' hyperthyroidism and ophthalmopathy. RNA transcripts yielded amplified TCR beta CDR3 regions. TCR CDR3 underwent first-round RT-PCR with the HTBI primer set. TCRdb independently ran MiXCR on the multiplex PCR reads; one entry per CDR3 protein. Seen here are 700,000 to 850,000 distinct CDR3 sequences, 30% to 40% observed once, and the top ten hold more than 25%. The sequenced sample consisted of blood. The receptors derive from a middle-aged woman with Graves' hyperthyroidism.

This chain connects TRBV7-2 to TRBJ2-2, with a possible D match to TRBD2 (5 bases). The CDR3 loop spans 17 amino acids. Germline V gene lookup returns CDR1 SGHTA and CDR2 FQGNSA. V lost 2 bases, J lost 4 bases, and 17 bases lay in between. The CDR3 bases are TGTGCCAGCAGCTTAAGAGGGCTAGGAGTAGTCACCGGGGAGCTGTTTTTT. Residues: CASSLRGLGVVTGELFF.

This clonotype was detected only a few times. The chain uses TRBV7-2 and TRBJ1-2; tentative D call: TRBD1 (5 bases). Germline CDR1 reads SGHTA; CDR2 reads FQGNSA. V was shortened by 2 bases and J by 5 bases, with 15 bases between the two germline ends. The CDR3 covers 15 residues. As DNA, the CDR3 is TGTGCCAGCAGCTTATATGATTGGGACGCGTATGGCTACACCTTC. It yields the protein CASSLYDWDAYGYTF.

The chain has TRBV6-5 and TRBJ2-5; 10 bases fit TRBD1. The CDR3 covers 15 residues. The V segment lost 2 bases and the J segment 4 bases; nucleotides outside the gene matches: 4. Germline values: CDR1 MNHEY, CDR2 SVGAGI. The CDR3 DNA reads as TGTGCCAGCAGTTACCCGGACAGGGGGGGAGAGACCCAGTACTTC. This gives the protein CASSYPDRGGETQYF.

This clonotype has ten or more counts. The chain couples TRBV7-2 to TRBJ2-7; possibly TRBD2 for D (5 bases). This CDR3 is 15 amino acids long. Per the germline V gene, CDR1 is SGHTA and CDR2 is FQGNSA. Trimming removed 4 bases at V and 0 bases at J, with 13 bases between. CDR3 nucleotide sequence: TGTGCCAGCAGCTCCCAAGGACTGAGCTCCTACGAGCAGTACTTC. Translation: CASSSQGLSSYEQYF.

The chain is built from TRBV7-2 and TRBJ2-1; the match to TRBD2 covers 8 bases. Germline values: CDR1 SGHTA, CDR2 FQGNSA. CDR3 length: 14 residues. V dropped 3 bases and J dropped 9; count of bases not matched to a gene: 7. The CDR3 sequence is CASSLSGLVSEQFF. The CDR3, as DNA: TGTGCCAGCAGCTTGTCGGGACTAGTGAGTGAGCAGTTCTTC.

This clonotype came up a few times. This chain uses TRBV29-1 with TRBJ1-1; no clear D gene. The CDR3 length is 11 residues. V shed 6 bases and J shed 6 bases, with 11 bases lying between them. Germline V gene lookup returns CDR1 SQVTM and CDR2 ANQGSEA. The CDR3 nucleotides read TGCAGCGTCACCCTACAGCCTGAAGCTTTCTTT. This codes for CSVTLQPEAFF. The full variable domain, with the rest looked up from reference TRBV29-1 and TRBJ1-1, is SAVISQKPSRDICQRGTSLTIQCQVDSQVTMMFWYRQQPGQSLTLIATANQGSEATYESGFVIDKFPISRPNLTFSTLTVSNMSPEDSSIYLCSVTLQPEAFFGQGTRLTVV.

This clonotype showed up many times. The rearrangement links TRBV20-1 to TRBJ1-5; the D gene is possibly TRBD1 (6 bases). The V and J ends lost 2 bases and 2 bases respectively, with 16 bases between them. Germline V CDR1 and CDR2: DFQATT, SNEGSKA (reference sequence). The CDR3 contains 16 residues. CDR3 loop: CSARLEGGVGNQPQHF. In nucleotides, the CDR3 is TGCAGTGCTAGATTGGAAGGGGGGGTAGGCAATCAGCCCCAGCATTTT.

This rearrangement joins TRBV18 to TRBJ1-3; unclear D gene. Germline CDR1 KGHSH, CDR2 LQKENI. The CDR3 runs 14 residues. V lost 3 bases to trimming and J lost 2 bases, with 8 bases between them. The CDR3 nucleotides read TGTGCCAGCTCACCGGACCTAACTGGAAACACCATATATTTT. Translation: CASSPDLTGNTIYF.

This clonotype occurred a few times. The V call is TRBV7-2, the J call TRBJ1-1; TRBD1 might be the D (5 bases). V lost 6 bases and J 4 bases, leaving 12 bases between the germline ends. CDR1 SGHTA and CDR2 FQGNSA come from the germline V gene. The CDR3 has 13 residues. The CDR3 sequence is CASRPDQGTEAFF. DNA of the CDR3: TGTGCCAGCAGACCAGACCAGGGCACTGAAGCTTTCTTT.

This clonotype has just a few counts. This chain links TRBV12-3 or TRBV12-4 with TRBJ1-2, with D uncertain. V was shortened by 1 base and J by 7 bases, with 10 bases between the two germline ends. This CDR3 comprises 13 residues. The CDR3 DNA is TGTGCCAGCAGTTTAGATGGGTTTAGTGGCTACACCTTC. Protein: CASSLDGFSGYTF.

This clonotype was found many times. The V call is TRBV25-1, the J call TRBJ1-5; no reliable D call. CDR1 and CDR2 (germline): MGHDK, SYGVNS. V was trimmed by 0 bases and J by 3 bases, leaving 6 bases between them. This CDR3 contains 14 residues. DNA for the CDR3: TGTGCCAGCAGTGAATACCTCTACAATCAGCCCCAGCATTTT. It specifies CASSEYLYNQPQHF.

V is TRBV5-5 and J is TRBJ2-5; possible D gene TRBD2, 6 bases. Germline V gene lookup returns CDR1 SGHKS and CDR2 YYEKEE (reference sequence). V shed 3 bases and J shed 4 bases, with 16 bases lying between them. The CDR3 covers 15 residues. Here the CDR3 DNA reads TGTGCCAGCAGCTCGGACGGGAGATTGGGAGAGACCCAGTACTTC. It translates to CASSSDGRLGETQYF.

At least ten counts were recorded for this clonotype. An end of the junction differs from the germline gene, which may be a read error. The gene calls are TRBV15 and TRBJ1-3, with 9 positions matching TRBD1. This CDR3 comprises 13 residues. The germline V gene has CDR1 LNHNV and CDR2 YYDKDF (reference sequence). CDR3 region: CATSGDRGGTIYF. In nucleotides, the CDR3 is TGTGCCACCAGCGGAGACAGGGGGGGCACCATATATTTT.

This clonotype was counted at least ten times. This chain links TRBV7-6 with TRBJ2-7; D not resolved. The V gene's germline CDR1 is SGHVS and CDR2 FNYEAQ. V was trimmed by 4 bases and J by 4 bases, leaving 14 bases between them. This CDR3 is 14 amino acids long. CDR3 coding DNA: TGTGCCAGCAGCTCCTGGACGGATGCTTACGAGCAGTACTTC. Translated, it gives CASSSWTDAYEQYF. Supplemented by reference TRBV7-6 and TRBJ2-7, the full variable domain reads GAGVSQSPRYKVTKRGQDVALRCDPISGHVSLYWYRQALGQGPEFLTYFNYEAQQDKSGLPNDRFSAERPEGSISTLTIQRTEQRDSAMYRCASSSWTDAYEQYFGPGTRLTVT.

The gene calls are TRBV10-3 and TRBJ2-7; 7 nucleotides line up with TRBD1. CDR3 length: 16 amino acids. CDR1 is ENHRY and CDR2 is SYGVKD in the germline V gene. V was clipped by 10 bases and J by 4 bases; unmatched bases: 19. CDR3 in amino acids: CASIQQGTVGPYEQYF. The CDR3 DNA reads as TGTGCCAGCATCCAACAGGGGACAGTCGGACCATACGAGCAGTACTTC.

This clonotype was recorded many times. The gene calls are TRBV19 and TRBJ2-7; no definite D call. V was cut by 2 bases and J by 3 bases, with 11 bases left in between. Germline V gene data show CDR1 as LNHDA and CDR2 as SQIVND (reference sequence). The CDR3 is 14 residues long. The CDR3 spells CASSITSYDYEQYF. The CDR3 bases are TGTGCCAGTAGTATAACCTCATACGACTACGAGCAGTACTTC.

This clonotype was recorded at least ten times. The J gene is TRBJ1-2, the V gene TRBV2; TRBD1 might be the D (5 bases). V dropped 2 bases and J dropped 4 bases, with 11 bases sitting between them. This CDR3 spans 14 amino acids. Per germline, CDR1 SNHLY and CDR2 FYNNEI. The CDR3 protein is CASSEMGPSYGYTF. CDR3 nucleotides: TGTGCCAGCAGTGAAATGGGACCCAGCTATGGCTACACCTTC.

The chain couples TRBV7-2 to TRBJ1-1, with D unclear. The CDR3 loop spans 14 amino acids. The V end lost 4 bases, the J end lost 4 bases, and 13 bases lay between the germline ends. Germline assignment: CDR1 SGHTA and CDR2 FQGNSA. This CDR3 reads CASSSWEVGTEAFF. CDR3 coding DNA: TGTGCCAGCAGCTCCTGGGAAGTGGGCACTGAAGCTTTCTTT.

The rearrangement joins TRBV24-1 to TRBJ2-7; D tentatively fits TRBD1 or TRBD2 (5 bases each). The CDR3 contains 14 residues. With 4 bases removed from V and 7 bases from J, the gap between germline ends came to 16 bases. The germline V gene has CDR1 KGHDR and CDR2 SFDVKD. CDR3 residues: CATSDRDPYNEQYF. The CDR3 nucleotides read TGTGCCACCAGTGACCGGGACCCCTACAATGAGCAGTACTTC.

This chain joins TRBV15 and TRBJ1-2; 12 bases are a match to TRBD1. This CDR3 has 14 amino acids. The V gene's germline CDR1 is LNHNV and CDR2 YYDKDF (reference sequence). J was trimmed by 3 bases and V by 11 bases; bases with no gene match: 7. This CDR3 reads CAPGTGGAHYGYTF. The CDR3 coding sequence is TGTGCCCCCGGGACAGGGGGCGCCCACTATGGCTACACCTTC. Together with reference TRBV15 and TRBJ1-2, the CDR3 gives the full variable domain: DAMVIQNPRYQVTQFGKPVTLSCSQTLNHNVMYWYQQKSSQAPKLLFHYYDKDFNNEADTPDNFQSRRPNTSFCFLDIRSPGLGDTAMYLCAPGTGGAHYGYTFGSGTRLTVV.

This chain uses TRBV24-1 with TRBJ2-5, with D possibly called TRBD1 or TRBD2 (5 bases each). The length of the CDR3 is 13 residues. V lost 2 bases and J 7 bases, leaving 10 bases between the germline ends. The germline V gene encodes CDR1 KGHDR and CDR2 SFDVKD. This CDR3 reads CATSDSSGGTQYF. In DNA form, the CDR3 reads TGTGCCACCAGTGATTCCAGTGGGGGGACCCAGTACTTC.

This sequence joins TRBV24-1 and TRBJ2-7; 10 nucleotides agree with TRBD1. There are 12 residues in the CDR3. In germline, CDR1 is KGHDR, CDR2 SFDVKD. The ends lost 9 bases at V and 6 bases at J; junction bases unmatched: 4. CDR3 in DNA: TGTGCCACCGGACAGGGGGGCCTCGAGCAGTACTTC. Translation: CATGQGGLEQYF.

The chain carries TRBV7-2 and TRBJ1-1, with unresolved D. V lost 1 base, J lost 7 bases, and 10 bases lay in between. The CDR3 runs to 13 residues. Per germline, CDR1 SGHTA and CDR2 FQGNSA. The CDR3 here is CASSLVGYFEAFF. As DNA, the CDR3 is TGTGCCAGCAGCTTAGTGGGGTACTTTGAAGCTTTCTTT.

This clonotype came up a few times. The chain is built from TRBV10-1 and TRBJ1-2, with D possibly TRBD1 on 6 matching bases. The CDR3 runs 15 residues. Germline V lookup: CDR1 WNHNN, CDR2 SYGVQD (reference sequence). V lost 6 bases to trimming and J lost 5 bases, with 19 bases between them. The CDR3 sequence is CASSPGQILRYGYTF. CDR3 DNA sequence: TGCGCCAGCAGCCCCGGACAGATACTTCGGTATGGCTACACCTTC.

The chain combines TRBV9 with TRBJ2-5; 9 bases agree with TRBD2. Germline CDR1 and CDR2: SGDLS and YYNGEE. The CDR3 totals 14 residues. V lost 5 bases and J lost 3; bases outside the gene matches: 5. Written as DNA, the CDR3 is TGTGCCAGCAGTGTCCTAGCGGGGAAAGAGACCCAGTACTTC. This codes for CASSVLAGKETQYF.

In its sample, this clonotype was seen many times. The chain has TRBV25-1 and TRBJ2-7; no definite D call. Germline values: CDR1 MGHDK, CDR2 SYGVNS. The CDR3 loop spans 16 amino acids. Trimming shortened V by 2 bases and J by 1 base, and 15 bases separated the two germline ends. CDR3 sequence: CASSEGRQIQSYEQYF. CDR3 DNA sequence: TGTGCCAGCAGTGAAGGGCGCCAAATCCAGTCCTACGAGCAGTACTTC.

The chain combines TRBV24-1 with TRBJ2-5; perhaps TRBD1 as D (7 bases). Germline V gene lookup returns CDR1 KGHDR and CDR2 SFDVKD. V lost 4 bases to trimming and J lost 4 bases, with 18 bases between them. The CDR3 loop spans 16 amino acids. Here the CDR3 reads CATSEQGGLSRETQYF. The CDR3 DNA follows: TGTGCCACCAGTGAGCAGGGGGGCTTATCTAGAGAGACCCAGTACTTC.